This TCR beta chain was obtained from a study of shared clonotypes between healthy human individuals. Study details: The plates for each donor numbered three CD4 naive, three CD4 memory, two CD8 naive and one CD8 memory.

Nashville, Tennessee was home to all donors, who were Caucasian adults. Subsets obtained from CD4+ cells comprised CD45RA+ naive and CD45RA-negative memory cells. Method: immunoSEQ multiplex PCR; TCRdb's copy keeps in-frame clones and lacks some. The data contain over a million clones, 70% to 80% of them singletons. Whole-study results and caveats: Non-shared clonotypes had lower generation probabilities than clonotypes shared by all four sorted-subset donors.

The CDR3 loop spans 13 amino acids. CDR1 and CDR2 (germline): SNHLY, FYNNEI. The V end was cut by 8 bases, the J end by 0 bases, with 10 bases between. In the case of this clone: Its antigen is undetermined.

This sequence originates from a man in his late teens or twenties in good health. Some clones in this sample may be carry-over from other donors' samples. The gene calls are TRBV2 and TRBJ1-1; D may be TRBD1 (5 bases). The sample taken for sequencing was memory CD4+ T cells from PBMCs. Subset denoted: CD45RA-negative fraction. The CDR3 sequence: CASLEGLNTEAFF. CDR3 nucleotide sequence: TGTGCCAGCTTGGAGGGGCTGAACACTGAAGCTTTCTTT.